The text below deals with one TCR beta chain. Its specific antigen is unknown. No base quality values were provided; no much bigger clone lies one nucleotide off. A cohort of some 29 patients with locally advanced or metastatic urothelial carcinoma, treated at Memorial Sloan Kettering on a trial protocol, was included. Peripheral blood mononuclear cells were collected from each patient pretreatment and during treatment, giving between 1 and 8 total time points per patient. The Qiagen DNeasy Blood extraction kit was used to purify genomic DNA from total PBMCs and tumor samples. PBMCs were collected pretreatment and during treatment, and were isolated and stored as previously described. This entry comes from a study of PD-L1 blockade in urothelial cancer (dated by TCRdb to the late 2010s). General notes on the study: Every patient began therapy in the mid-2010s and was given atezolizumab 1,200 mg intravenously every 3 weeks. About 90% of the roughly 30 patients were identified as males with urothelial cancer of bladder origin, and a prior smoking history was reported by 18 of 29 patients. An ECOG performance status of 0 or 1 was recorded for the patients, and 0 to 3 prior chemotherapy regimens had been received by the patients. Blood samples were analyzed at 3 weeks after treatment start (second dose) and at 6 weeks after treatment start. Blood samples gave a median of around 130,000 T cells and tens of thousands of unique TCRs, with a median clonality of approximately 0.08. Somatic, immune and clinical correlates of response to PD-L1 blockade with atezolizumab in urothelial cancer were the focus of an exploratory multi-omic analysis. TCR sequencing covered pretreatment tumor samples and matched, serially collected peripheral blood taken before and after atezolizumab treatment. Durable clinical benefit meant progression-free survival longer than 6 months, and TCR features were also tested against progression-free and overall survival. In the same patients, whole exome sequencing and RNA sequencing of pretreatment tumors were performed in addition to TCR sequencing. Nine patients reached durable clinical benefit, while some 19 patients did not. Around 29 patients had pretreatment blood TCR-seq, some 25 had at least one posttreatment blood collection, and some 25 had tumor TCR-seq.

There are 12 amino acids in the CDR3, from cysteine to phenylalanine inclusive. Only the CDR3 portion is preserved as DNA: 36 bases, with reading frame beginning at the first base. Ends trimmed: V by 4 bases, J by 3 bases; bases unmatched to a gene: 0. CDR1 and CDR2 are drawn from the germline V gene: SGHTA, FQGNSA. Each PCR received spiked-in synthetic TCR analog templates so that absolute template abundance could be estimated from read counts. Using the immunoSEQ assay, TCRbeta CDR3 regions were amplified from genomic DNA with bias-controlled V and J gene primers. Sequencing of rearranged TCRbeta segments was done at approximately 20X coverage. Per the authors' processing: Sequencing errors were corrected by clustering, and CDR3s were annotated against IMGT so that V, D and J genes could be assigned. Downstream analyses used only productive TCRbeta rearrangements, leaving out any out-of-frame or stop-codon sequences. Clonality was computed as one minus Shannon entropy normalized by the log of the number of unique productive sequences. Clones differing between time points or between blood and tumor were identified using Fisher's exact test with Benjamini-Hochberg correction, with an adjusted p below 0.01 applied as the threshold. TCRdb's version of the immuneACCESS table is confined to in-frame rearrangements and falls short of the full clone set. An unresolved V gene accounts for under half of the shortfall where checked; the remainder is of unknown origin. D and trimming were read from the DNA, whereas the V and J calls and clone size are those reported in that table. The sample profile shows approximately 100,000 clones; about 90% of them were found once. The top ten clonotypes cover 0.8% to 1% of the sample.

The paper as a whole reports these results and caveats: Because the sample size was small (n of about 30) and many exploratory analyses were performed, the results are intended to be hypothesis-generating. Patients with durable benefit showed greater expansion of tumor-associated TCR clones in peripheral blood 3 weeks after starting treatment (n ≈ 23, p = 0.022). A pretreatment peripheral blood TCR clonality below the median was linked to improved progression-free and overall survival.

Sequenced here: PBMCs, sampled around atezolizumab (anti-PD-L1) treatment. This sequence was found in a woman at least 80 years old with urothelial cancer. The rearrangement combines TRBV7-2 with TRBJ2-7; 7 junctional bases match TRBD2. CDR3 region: CASSSSGYEQYF. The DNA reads TGTGCCAGCAGCTCTAGCGGCTACGAGCAGTACTTC.